This T cell receptor beta chain was sequenced during a study of CD8 T cells in Susac syndrome. Deletions cut 2 bases from V and 3 bases from J, with 9 bases between. The CDR3 totals 14 residues. Germline values: CDR1 KGHSH, CDR2 LQKENI. With random hexamers, 0.5 to 1 ug RNA was reverse transcribed. TCRdb reanalysed the immunoSEQ multiplex PCR reads using MiXCR and keeps one entry per CDR3 protein. The data hold about 290,000 distinct CDR3 sequences, with 65% to 90% observed a single time. The genes are TRBV18 and TRBJ2-3; no firm D call. The clonotype originates from a human donor with multiple sclerosis. Material for sequencing was CD8+ T cells from PBMCs. The DNA for the CDR3 is TGTGCCAGCTCACCAGTGGGCCGGACAGATACGCAGTATTTT. It yields the protein CASSPVGRTDTQYF.